A single sample gave rise to the 9 T cell receptor beta chains below, sequenced in a study of T cells after yellow fever vaccination. TCRdb called the 5' RACE reads again in MiXCR, with one record for every CDR3 protein. The table shows fewer than 400,000 distinct CDR3 sequences, with 6.2% occurring only once. Specimen: PBMCs, collected 5 days after the yellow fever booster vaccination. These receptors came from a man under 40 who received the YFV17D yellow fever vaccine.

The V call is TRBV5-6, the J call TRBJ2-5, with a tentative D call TRBD1 (6 bases). CDR1 is SGHDT, CDR2 YYEEEE, per germline. Between the trimmed V and J ends, which lost 2 bases and 9 bases, there was a span of 17 bases. This CDR3 contains 14 residues. The CDR3 region has the DNA TGTGCCAGCAGCTTACCCGGGACACCGAGTTCCCAGTACTTC. This encodes CASSLPGTPSSQYF.

This clonotype was recorded a few times. The V gene is TRBV5-1, the J gene TRBJ1-1; the D is unclear. CDR1 is SGHRS, CDR2 YFSETQ, per germline. CDR3 length equals 14 residues. Trimming removed 6 bases at V and 2 bases at J, with 14 bases between. The CDR3 DNA follows: TGCGCCAGCACCCCTCGCGGGTTAAACACTGAAGCTTTCTTT. This gives the protein CASTPRGLNTEAFF.

This clonotype has just a few counts. The chain combines TRBV20-1 with TRBJ2-2, with D maybe TRBD2 (5 bases). Germline assignment: CDR1 DFQATT and CDR2 SNEGSKA (reference sequence). V was clipped by 0 bases and J by 6 bases, with 17 bases between them. CDR3 length: 16 residues. The CDR3 DNA sequence: TGCAGTGCTAGAGATCAGACGGCTAGCAAACCCGGGGAGCTGTTTTTT. This codes for CSARDQTASKPGELFF.

This clonotype occurred many times. This chain joins TRBV6-4 and TRBJ2-2; 10 nucleotides align to TRBD2. The germline V gene has CDR1 MRHNA and CDR2 SNTAGT. The CDR3 has 17 residues. The V segment lost 3 bases and the J segment 1 base; nucleotides outside the gene matches: 5. CDR3 coding DNA: TGTGCCAGCAGTGAGGGGAGGACTAGCGGGAACACCGGGGAGCTGTTTTTT. Its protein product is CASSEGRTSGNTGELFF.

In its sample, this clonotype was seen many times. This chain links TRBV5-1 with TRBJ2-1; D unresolved. This CDR3 has 12 amino acids. Between the trimmed V and J ends, which lost 4 bases and 10 bases, there was a span of 12 bases. The V gene's germline CDR1 is SGHRS and CDR2 YFSETQ. CDR3 region: CASSVPRGEQFF. CDR3 bases: TGCGCCAGCAGCGTACCCCGTGGGGAGCAGTTCTTC.

This clonotype has more than one count but fewer than ten. V usage is TRBV5-1 and J usage is TRBJ2-7; D call uncertain. V was cut by 4 bases and J by 6 bases, with 11 bases left in between. Per the germline V gene, CDR1 is SGHRS and CDR2 is YFSETQ. The CDR3 runs to 12 residues. This chain's CDR3 is CASSPTTAEQYF. Here the CDR3 DNA reads TGCGCCAGCAGCCCTACTACGGCCGAGCAGTACTTC.

This clonotype has more than one count but fewer than ten. V usage is TRBV4-3 and J usage is TRBJ2-7; 10 bases are shared with TRBD1. In germline, CDR1 is LGHNA, CDR2 YSLEER. With V trimmed by 0 bases and J by 1 base, 3 bases remained unmatched. The CDR3 is made up of 16 amino acids. The CDR3 nucleotides read TGCGCCAGCAGCCAAGAATGGGGACAGGGGTCCTACGAGCAGTACTTC. Translating gives CASSQEWGQGSYEQYF.

The V call is TRBV28, the J call TRBJ2-1, with no clear D. Trimming shortened V by 3 bases and J by 7 bases, and 16 bases separated the two germline ends. CDR3 size: 15 residues. Germline assignment: CDR1 MDHEN and CDR2 SYDVKM. In DNA form, the CDR3 reads TGTGCCAGCAGTTTGTTTACTACCCTAAGGAATGAGCAGTTCTTC. Translated: CASSLFTTLRNEQFF.

The chain combines TRBV7-2 with TRBJ2-5, with 7 bases identical to TRBD2. V shed 2 bases, J shed 2 bases, and the junction held 5 bases outside the gene matches. The V gene's germline CDR1 is SGHTA and CDR2 FQGNSA. The CDR3 length is 15 residues. In nucleotides, the CDR3 is TGTGCCAGCAGCTTACGTCGGCGGGAGCAAGAGACCCAGTACTTC. This codes for CASSLRRREQETQYF. Using reference TRBV7-2 and TRBJ2-5 for the parts outside the CDR3, the full variable domain is GAGVSQSPSNKVTEKGKDVELRCDPISGHTALYWYRQSLGQGLEFLIYFQGNSAPDKSGLPSDRFSAERTGGSVSTLTIQRTQQEDSAVYLCASSLRRREQETQYFGPGTRLLVL.